The T cell receptor (beta chain) under discussion was sequenced for a study of control samples from healthy donors and cancer patients (dated by TCRdb to about 2020). About this clone itself: There is no known antigen for this receptor. No clone much larger than this one lies a single base away; base qualities are absent.

The germline V gene (reference sequence) supplies CDR1 LNHNV and CDR2 YYDKDF. The CDR3, from cysteine to valine, totals 14 residues. Only CDR3 DNA is held: 42 bases, read in frame from base 1. A distance of 13 bases separates the germline ends of V and J, which lose 0 bases and 7 bases respectively. Libraries were constructed by the immunoSEQ multiplex PCR assay. TCRdb retrieved this table from immuneACCESS and kept in-frame rearrangements only. Not all clones are present; in checked studies, unresolved V genes account for under half, and no reason is known for the remainder. The sample records approximately 130,000 clones, about 87% of which are singletons. Around 10% of the sample belongs to the ten largest clones.

The sample consisted of blood. This receptor was taken from a young man in good health. The chain uses TRBV15 and TRBJ2-7, with the D gene not clear enough to name. The encoded CDR3 is CATSRDRGGLEQYV. The sequenced DNA: TGTGCCACCAGCAGAGATCGTGGTGGGTTAGAGCAGTACGTC.